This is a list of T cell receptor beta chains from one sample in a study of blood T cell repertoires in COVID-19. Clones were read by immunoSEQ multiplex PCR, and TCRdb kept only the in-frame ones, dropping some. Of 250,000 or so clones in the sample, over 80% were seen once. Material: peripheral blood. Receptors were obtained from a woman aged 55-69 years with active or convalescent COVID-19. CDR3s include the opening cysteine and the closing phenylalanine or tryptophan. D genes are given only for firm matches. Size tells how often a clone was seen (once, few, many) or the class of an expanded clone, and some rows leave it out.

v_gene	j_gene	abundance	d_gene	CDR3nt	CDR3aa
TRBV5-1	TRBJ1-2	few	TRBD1	TGCGCCAGCAGCTTGGGGCGGCGGCAGGGGGGCTATGGCTACACCTTC	CASSLGRRQGGYGYTF
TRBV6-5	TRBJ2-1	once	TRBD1	TGTGCCAGCTCCGGGACAGCCCTTTACAATGAGCAGTTCTTC	CASSGTALYNEQFF
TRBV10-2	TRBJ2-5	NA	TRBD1	TGCGCCAGCAGTGATGGAGAGGGGGCTTATCAAGAGACCCAGTACTTC	CASSDGEGAYQETQYF
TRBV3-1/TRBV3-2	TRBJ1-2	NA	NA	TGTGCCAGCAGCCATCTCAACAGACAGGTCGGTGGCTACACCTTC	CASSHLNRQVGGYTF
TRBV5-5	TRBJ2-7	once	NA	TGTGCCAGCAGCTTTCCGGGGAATGAGGAGCAGTACTTC	CASSFPGNEEQYF
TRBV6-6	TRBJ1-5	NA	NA	TGTGCCAGCAGTTTCAGGACAAATGACAATCAGCCCCAGCATTTT	CASSFRTNDNQPQHF
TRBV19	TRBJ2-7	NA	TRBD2	TGTGCCAGTAGTACGGTCCTAGCGGAAGACTACGAGCAGTACTTC	CASSTVLAEDYEQYF
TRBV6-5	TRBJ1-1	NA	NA	TGTGCCAGCAGTTTCAGGGGTTTAGGCACTGAAGCTTTCTTT	CASSFRGLGTEAFF
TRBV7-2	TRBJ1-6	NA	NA	TGTGCCAGCAGCTTAGCGGGAGGATCACCCCTCCACTTT	CASSLAGGSPLHF
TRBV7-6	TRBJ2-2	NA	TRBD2	TGTGCCAGCAGCCCCGTATTAGCGGGGGCCTTGGACACCGGGGAGCTGTTTTTT	CASSPVLAGALDTGELFF
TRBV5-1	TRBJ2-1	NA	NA	TGCGCCAGCAGCCCTGCCCCTAGCGTCTCCTACAATGAGCAGTTCTTC	CASSPAPSVSYNEQFF
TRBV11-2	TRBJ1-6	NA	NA	TGTGCCAGCAGCTTAGGAAAGCGTGGATCACCCCTCCACTTT	CASSLGKRGSPLHF
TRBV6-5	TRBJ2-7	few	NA	TGTGCCAGCAGTTCACCCCAACTTCTCGGGGAGCAGTACTTC	CASSSPQLLGEQYF
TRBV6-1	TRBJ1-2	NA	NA	TGTGCCAGCAGTGAGTGGGCGGACTTCCCATATGGCTACACCTTC	CASSEWADFPYGYTF
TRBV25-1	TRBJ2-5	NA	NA	TGTGCCAGCAGTGAGACAGGAGGCATCCAAGAGACCCAGTACTTC	CASSETGGIQETQYF
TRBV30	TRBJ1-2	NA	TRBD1	TGTGCCTGGAGTTCGGACAGGAGAGGGGTCTATGGCTACACCTTC	CAWSSDRRGVYGYTF
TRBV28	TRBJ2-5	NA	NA	TGTGCCAGCAGTTTATCGCCCAGGGAAGAGACCCAGTACTTC	CASSLSPREETQYF
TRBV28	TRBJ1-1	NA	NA	TGTGCCAGCAGTTTGGGAGACATAGGGTACACTGAAGCTTTCTTT	CASSLGDIGYTEAFF
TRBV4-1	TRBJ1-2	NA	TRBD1	TGCGCCAGCAGCCCCCCGGGACAGGAGGTGGATGGCTACACCTTC	CASSPPGQEVDGYTF
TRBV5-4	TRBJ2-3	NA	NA	TGTGCCAGCACCCCTGGGGGCTCTGGCACAGATACGCAGTATTTT	CASTPGGSGTDTQYF
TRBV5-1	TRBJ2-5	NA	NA	TGCGCCAGCAGCTTGATCTTGGGGGCCCAAGAGACCCAGTACTTC	CASSLILGAQETQYF
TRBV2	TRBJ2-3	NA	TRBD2	TGTGCCAGCACCAGGCGGGGGTTGGCAAATACGCAGTATTTT	CASTRRGLANTQYF
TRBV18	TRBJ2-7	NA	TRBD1	TGTGCCAGCTCACCACCCGGGACAGGGTCCTACGAGCAGTACTTC	CASSPPGTGSYEQYF
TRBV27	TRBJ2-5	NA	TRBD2	TGTGCCAGCAGTTTAGGCCCGCTACTAGCGGGGGAAGAGACCCAGTACTTC	CASSLGPLLAGEETQYF
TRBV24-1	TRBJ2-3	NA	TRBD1	TGTGCCATCGCCGACAGGGGGCAAACAGATACGCAGTATTTT	CAIADRGQTDTQYF
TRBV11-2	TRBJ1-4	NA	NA	TGTGCCAGCAGTCCCCACGATAAGGGCGCGGGACTGTTTTTT	CASSPHDKGAGLFF
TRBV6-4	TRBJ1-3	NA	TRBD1	TGTGCCAGCTTACGCGACAGGGAGTGTTGTGGAAACACCATATATTTT	CASLRDRECCGNTIYF
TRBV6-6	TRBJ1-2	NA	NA	TGTGCCAGCAGATGGGCGCAGTCAAACTATGGCTACACCTTC	CASRWAQSNYGYTF
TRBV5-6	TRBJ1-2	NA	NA	TGTGCCAGCAGCTTGGCGACAGTGGCCGCCGCCACCTTC	CASSLATVAAATF
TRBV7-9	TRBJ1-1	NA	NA	TGTGCCAGCAGCTTGGGACTTTCGAACACTGAAGCTTTCTTT	CASSLGLSNTEAFF
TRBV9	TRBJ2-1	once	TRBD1	TGTGCCAGCAGCGACAGGACAGGGGATCGGTATGAGCAGTTCTTC	CASSDRTGDRYEQFF
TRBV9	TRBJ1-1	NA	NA	TGTGCCAGCAGCCTGGACAGATACATGAACACTGAAGCTTTCTTT	CASSLDRYMNTEAFF
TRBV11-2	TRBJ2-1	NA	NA	TGTGCCAGCAGCCCGCGAACCTACAATGAGCAGTTCTTC	CASSPRTYNEQFF
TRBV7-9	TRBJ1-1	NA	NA	TGTGCCAGCAGTTCAACAGGTGACCGAAGATTGAGGATGAACACTGAAGCTTTCTTT	CASSSTGDRRLRMNTEAFF
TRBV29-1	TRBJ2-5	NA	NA	TGCAGCGCCCGGGGAAGCGAGGGAGAGACCCAGTACTTC	CSARGSEGETQYF
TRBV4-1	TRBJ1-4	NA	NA	TGCGCCAGCAGCCAAGACAGGGCTTACGAAAAACTGTTTTTT	CASSQDRAYEKLFF
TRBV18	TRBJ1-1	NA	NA	TGTGCCAGCTCAGGGGGGACCGACGTACTGGAAGCTTTCTTT	CASSGGTDVLEAFF
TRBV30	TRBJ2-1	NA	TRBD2	TGTGCCTGGAGTGTAGTCGGGGGGGGATACAATGAGCAGTTCTTC	CAWSVVGGGYNEQFF
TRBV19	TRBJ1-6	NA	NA	TGTGCCAGTAGTCCGATTGACGGCGGGAGCTCCTATAATTCACCCCTCCACTTT	CASSPIDGGSSYNSPLHF
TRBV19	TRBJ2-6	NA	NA	TGTGCCAGTAGTATCGGAGGGCCCCCAGTTGTTAAGGCCAACGTCCTGACTTTC	CASSIGGPPVVKANVLTF
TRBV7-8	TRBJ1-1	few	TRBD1	TGTGCCAGCAGCTTGTTTACAGGGGTGGGTGAAGCTTTCTTT	CASSLFTGVGEAFF
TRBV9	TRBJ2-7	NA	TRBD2	TGTGCCAGCAGCGTGGGGACTAGCGGGACGGAGCAGTACTTC	CASSVGTSGTEQYF
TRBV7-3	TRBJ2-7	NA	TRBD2	TGTGCCAGCAGCTTACGGGGCGGGGGTCCCTACGAGCAGTACTTC	CASSLRGGGPYEQYF
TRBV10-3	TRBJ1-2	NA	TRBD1	TGTGCCATCAGGCCGGGACAGGGAGCCCTGTGGGGCTACACCTTC	CAIRPGQGALWGYTF
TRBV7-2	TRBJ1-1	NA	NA	TGTGCCAGCAGCTTAGCAGCGGGGGCGGTCACTGAAGCTTTCTTT	CASSLAAGAVTEAFF
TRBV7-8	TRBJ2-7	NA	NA	TGTGCCAGCAGCTTAGCGAGGGTTTCCTACGAGCAGTACTTC	CASSLARVSYEQYF
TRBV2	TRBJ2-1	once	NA	TGTGCCAGCATGCCCGGGACTTCGTCCTACAATGAGCAGTTCTTC	CASMPGTSSYNEQFF
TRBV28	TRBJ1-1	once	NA	TGTGCCAGCAGTTTATTGGGGGCTAACACTGAAGCTTTCTTT	CASSLLGANTEAFF
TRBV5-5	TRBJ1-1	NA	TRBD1	TGTGCCAGCAGGGCTAAGGGGGCCTCGAACACTGAAGCTTTCTTT	CASRAKGASNTEAFF